The 8 T cell receptor beta chains listed next were all sequenced from one sample in a study of shared clonotypes between healthy human individuals. Clones were read by immunoSEQ multiplex PCR, and TCRdb kept only the in-frame ones, dropping some. The data hold some 1.4 million clones, with roughly 95% observed a single time. Sequences were obtained from naive CD4+ T cells sorted from blood. Stated subset: CD45RA+ positively selected. These receptors came from a man aged 25 to 40 in good health.

This clone was observed a few times. The V call is TRBV10-2, the J call TRBJ2-3, with D unresolved. CDR3 length equals 14 residues. CDR1 is WSHSY and CDR2 is SAAADI in the germline V gene. Trimming shortened V by 6 bases and J by 5 bases, and 15 bases separated the two germline ends. The CDR3: CASSAGWKGDTQYF. The DNA of the CDR3 is TGCGCCAGCAGCGCAGGTTGGAAGGGAGATACGCAGTATTTT.

The rearrangement uses TRBV29-1 and TRBJ2-7, with 10 bases identical to TRBD2. V was pared by 5 bases and J by 2 bases, with 9 bases of the junction left unmatched. The CDR3 spans 15 residues. Germline V gene lookup returns CDR1 SQVTM and CDR2 ANQGSEA. The CDR3 here is CSVLAGGGLTYEQYF. CDR3 DNA sequence: TGCAGCGTTTTAGCGGGAGGAGGACTAACCTACGAGCAGTACTTC.

The chain couples TRBV6-5 to TRBJ2-3; TRBD2 aligns across 8 bases. Trimming removed 6 bases from V and 3 bases from J; junction bases left unmatched: 8. The CDR3 is 15 residues long. CDR1 MNHEY and CDR2 SVGAGI come from the germline V gene. CDR3 DNA sequence: TGTGCCAGCAGCCGGGGGGGGACGTTAACAGATACGCAGTATTTT. Its translation is CASSRGGTLTDTQYF.

The chain is built from TRBV21-1 and TRBJ2-5; the DNA was not used to check the table's D call, TRBD1. TRBV21-1 is reported as a pseudogene. CDR3 length: 16 amino acids. CDR3 protein: CASSILQGAPGETQYF. DNA for the CDR3: TGTGCCAGCAGCATATTGCAGGGGGCGCCGGGAGAGACCCAGTACTTC.

The genes are TRBV6-5 and TRBJ1-3; D gene uncertain. The V and J ends lost 6 bases and 2 bases respectively, with 5 bases between them. This CDR3 spans 12 amino acids. Germline lookup yields CDR1 MNHEY and CDR2 SVGAGI. CDR3 region: CASRAAGNTIYF. CDR3 nucleotide sequence: TGTGCCAGCAGGGCCGCTGGAAACACCATATATTTT.

This chain uses TRBV10-3 with TRBJ1-3; 9 nucleotides align to TRBD1. The CDR3 consists of 16 residues. The V segment lost 4 bases and the J segment 2 bases; nucleotides outside the gene matches: 6. Germline CDR1 reads ENHRY; CDR2 reads SYGVKD. The CDR3 DNA reads as TGTGCCATCAGTGGTACACAGGGGGCGCCTGGAAACACCATATATTTT. It specifies CAISGTQGAPGNTIYF.

Regarding this clone: Within the sample, other DNA sequences also encode this same CDR3. V usage is TRBV30 and J usage is TRBJ2-1; no reliable D call. Per germline, CDR1 GTSNPN and CDR2 SVGIG (reference sequence). This CDR3 has 13 residues. Trimming cost V 3 bases and J 0 bases, with 6 bases left between them. The DNA of the CDR3 is TGTGCCTGGAGAAGGGACTCCTACAATGAGCAGTTCTTC. Translation gives CAWRRDSYNEQFF. Variable domain in full (rest from reference TRBV30 and TRBJ2-1): SQTIHQWPATLVQPVGSPLSLECTVEGTSNPNLYWYRQAAGRGLQLLFYSVGIGQISSEVPQNLSASRPQDRQFILSSKKLLLSDSGFYLCAWRRDSYNEQFFGPGTRLTVL.

This clone showed up many times. The V gene is TRBV2, the J gene TRBJ2-7; D is uncertain. The CDR3 totals 11 residues. V lost 2 bases and J 9 bases, leaving 8 bases between the germline ends. The germline gives CDR1 SNHLY, CDR2 FYNNEI. In DNA, the CDR3 is TGTGCCAGCAGTGAACGGCCGGTGCAGTACTTC. It is translated as CASSERPVQYF.